A single sample is the source of the 23 T cell receptor beta chains below, sequenced in a study of T cell responses to AZD1222 COVID-19 vaccine. Sequencing used immunoSEQ multiplex PCR; TCRdb keeps in-frame clones, though not all of them. Of over 100,000 clones listed, about nine tenths are singletons. This sample comprised peripheral blood, obtained on day 0 of AZD1222 vaccination. The source of these receptors is an adult in good health.

About this clone: Other DNA sequences in the same sample also yield this CDR3. The rearrangement links TRBV11-2 to TRBJ1-1; D is perhaps TRBD1 (5 bases). Germline V gene data show CDR1 as SGHAT and CDR2 as FQNNGV. The length of the CDR3 is 12 residues. Trimming stripped 3 bases from V and 3 bases from J, with 5 bases between. The CDR3 is CASSFRDTEAFF. For the CDR3, the DNA is TGTGCCAGCAGCTTCAGGGACACTGAAGCTTTCTTT.

This chain links TRBV7-2 with TRBJ1-2, with D tentatively TRBD1 (5 bases). V was cut by 1 base and J by 8 bases, with 17 bases left in between. The CDR3 consists of 15 residues. Germline CDR1 and CDR2: SGHTA and FQGNSA. The CDR3 reads CASSLGRSQGVGYTF. CDR3 in DNA: TGTGCCAGCAGCTTAGGTAGGAGTCAGGGAGTCGGCTACACCTTC.

V is TRBV3-1 (or the pseudogene TRBV3-2) and J is TRBJ1-4; D unclear. Trimming removed 6 bases from V and 5 bases from J, with 28 bases in between. The CDR3 is 19 residues long. CDR1 is LGHDT and CDR2 is YNNKEL in the germline V gene (reference sequence). The CDR3 nucleotides read TGTGCCAGCAGTCCGATTTATTCATCTCGTGGGCTGGGGAATGAAAAACTGTTTTTT. Translating gives CASSPIYSSRGLGNEKLFF.

The sample holds a few counts of this clone. CDR3 amino acids: CAILRDRERLAGANVLTF. Written as DNA, the CDR3 is TGTGCCATTCTAAGGGACAGGGAGAGACTAGCTGGGGCCAACGTCCTGACTTTC. This chain joins TRBV10-3 and TRBJ2-6; 9 bases fit TRBD1. V gave up 9 bases and J gave up 2 bases; unmatched junction bases: 14. This CDR3 region has 18 residues. Germline CDR1 is ENHRY and CDR2 is SYGVKD.

CDR3 residues: CSLPRGDTQYF. Here the CDR3 DNA reads TGCAGCCTTCCCCGGGGAGATACGCAGTATTTT. The chain is built from TRBV29-1 and TRBJ2-3, with TRBD2 as a possible D gene (5 bases). Trimming removed 8 bases from V and 5 bases from J, with 11 bases in between. Germline lookup yields CDR1 SQVTM and CDR2 ANQGSEA. The length of the CDR3 is 11 residues.

The chain carries TRBV6-6 and TRBJ2-1; maybe TRBD1 (5 bases). This CDR3 comprises 12 residues. The ends were cut back, 6 bases at V and 4 bases at J, with 7 bases in the middle. Germline loops: CDR1 MNHNY, CDR2 SVGAGI (reference sequence). CDR3 in amino acids: CASSSGYNEQFF. In DNA, the CDR3 is TGTGCCAGCAGCTCAGGGTACAATGAGCAGTTCTTC.

This rearrangement joins TRBV29-1 to TRBJ2-5; 10 nucleotides line up with TRBD1. The CDR3 runs 16 residues. The germline V gene has CDR1 SQVTM and CDR2 ANQGSEA. V lost 6 bases to trimming and J lost 4 bases; unmatched junction nucleotides: 14. The CDR3 sequence is CSVAVWGQGLSETQYF. Written as DNA, the CDR3 is TGCAGCGTGGCCGTTTGGGGACAGGGGTTGTCAGAGACCCAGTACTTC.

J is TRBJ1-4 and V is TRBV20-1; weak D call: TRBD1 (6 bases). Germline lookup yields CDR1 DFQATT and CDR2 SNEGSKA (reference sequence). The germline V and J ends were trimmed by 3 bases and 10 bases, with 18 bases remaining between them. This CDR3 is built from 14 residues. CDR3 bases: TGCAGTGCTAGTTCCGGCAGGGGAGGTGTAAAACTGTTTTTT. Translation: CSASSGRGGVKLFF.

This clone was seen once. The J gene is TRBJ2-3, the V gene TRBV5-1; D might be TRBD1 (5 bases). This CDR3 is 13 amino acids long. Germline V gene sequence: CDR1 SGHRS, CDR2 YFSETQ. Trimming cost V 6 bases and J 5 bases, with 13 bases left between them. The CDR3 nucleotides read TGCGCCAGCAAAGAACAGGTAGAAGATACGCAGTATTTT. Its translation: CASKEQVEDTQYF.

This clone has only one observation. The gene calls are TRBV5-6 and TRBJ1-2; D perhaps matches TRBD1 (5 bases). The CDR3 runs to 15 residues. V gave up 0 bases and J gave up 0 bases, with 9 bases separating them. Germline CDR1 is SGHDT and CDR2 is YYEEEE. The CDR3 reads CASSLEDSPNYGYTF. In DNA, the CDR3 is TGTGCCAGCAGCTTGGAAGACAGCCCTAACTATGGCTACACCTTC.

The V gene is TRBV25-1, the J gene TRBJ2-7; 7 bases map to TRBD1. This CDR3 is built from 14 residues. The J segment lost 3 bases and the V segment lost 5 bases, leaving 7 bases of the junction unmatched. In germline, CDR1 is MGHDK, CDR2 SYGVNS. The DNA for the CDR3 is TGTGCCAGCAGTACCGACAGGGTCCTCTACGAGCAGTACTTC. Protein: CASSTDRVLYEQYF.

The chain combines TRBV28 with TRBJ1-6; possibly TRBD1 for D (5 bases). The CDR3 length is 15 residues. CDR1 is MDHEN and CDR2 is SYDVKM in the germline V gene. V was trimmed by 2 bases and J by 6 bases, leaving 11 bases between them. The CDR3, as DNA: TGTGCCAGCAGTTTAGACAGTCTCCTTAATTCACCCCTCCACTTT. It encodes CASSLDSLLNSPLHF.

The rearrangement uses TRBV28 and TRBJ1-1; 9 positions match TRBD1. V shed 6 bases and J 3 bases; nucleotides not matched to a gene: 5. The CDR3 has 14 amino acids. Germline-derived CDR1 and CDR2 are MDHEN and SYDVKM. The chain's CDR3 is CASRNRGRYTEAFF. The CDR3 DNA reads TGTGCCAGCAGAAACAGGGGGCGGTACACTGAAGCTTTCTTT.

V usage is TRBV5-1 and J usage is TRBJ2-1, with no clear D. Germline V CDR1 and CDR2: SGHRS, YFSETQ. V was cut by 0 bases and J by 5 bases, with 6 bases left in between. This CDR3 is 13 amino acids long. The CDR3 here is CASSLGVHNEQFF. The CDR3 coding sequence is TGCGCCAGCAGCTTGGGGGTCCACAATGAGCAGTTCTTC.

In DNA, the CDR3 is TGTGCCAGCAGCCCATCGTTGGGGGCGGGGGATCAGCCCCAGCATTTT. It translates to CASSPSLGAGDQPQHF. The chain uses TRBV7-9 and TRBJ1-5; D perhaps matches TRBD1 (6 bases). Germline V gives CDR1 SEHNR, CDR2 FQNEAQ (reference sequence). V was cut by 5 bases and J by 5 bases, with 19 bases left in between. This CDR3 region has 16 residues.

The table lists this clone with a few counts. In the same sample, other DNA sequences code for this CDR3. The rearrangement links TRBV18 to TRBJ1-5; no definite D call. This CDR3 is built from 12 residues. Germline CDR1 and CDR2: KGHSH and LQKENI. V shed 0 bases and J shed 7 bases, with 4 bases lying between them. CDR3 sequence (DNA): TGTGCCAGCTCACCACCGGGCCAGCCCCAGCATTTT. Translating it yields CASSPPGQPQHF.

This chain connects TRBV11-2 to TRBJ2-7; tentatively, D is TRBD1 or TRBD2 (5 bases each). Per the germline V gene, CDR1 is SGHAT and CDR2 is FQNNGV. The CDR3 is made up of 16 amino acids. Between the trimmed V and J ends, which lost 3 bases and 4 bases, there was a span of 19 bases. CDR3 in DNA: TGTGCCAGCAGCTTCCTCGGGACGGGTCGTAATTACGAGCAGTACTTC. Amino acids: CASSFLGTGRNYEQYF.

The CDR3 region has the DNA TGTGCCAGCAGTGGTGGGACAACGTATGGCTACACCTTC. Residues: CASSGGTTYGYTF. The rearrangement joins TRBV25-1 to TRBJ1-2, with a possible D match to TRBD1 (6 bases). Trimming took 4 bases from V and 5 from J, leaving 11 bases between them. The CDR3 has 13 amino acids. Germline loops: CDR1 MGHDK, CDR2 SYGVNS.

The genes are TRBV7-9 and TRBJ2-5, with D unclear. The CDR3 contains 14 residues. Germline CDR1 is SEHNR and CDR2 is FQNEAQ (reference sequence). V dropped 5 bases and J dropped 4 bases, with 14 bases sitting between them. CDR3 coding DNA: TGTGCCAGCAGCCCCCTCGGTATAAGAGAGACCCAGTACTTC. Protein sequence: CASSPLGIRETQYF.

The gene calls are TRBV6-5 and TRBJ1-1; 7 bases align to TRBD1. Per germline, CDR1 MNHEY and CDR2 SVGAGI. The length of the CDR3 is 13 residues. The ends lost 6 bases at V and 1 base at J; junction bases unmatched: 2. CDR3 DNA: TGTGCCAGCAGAGGGACAGAGAACACTGAAGCTTTCTTT. Translation: CASRGTENTEAFF.

This chain connects TRBV5-1 to TRBJ1-1, with a possible D match to TRBD1 (5 bases). V was pared by 6 bases and J by 0 bases, with 9 bases between. CDR1 and CDR2 (germline): SGHRS, YFSETQ. The CDR3 runs to 13 residues. CDR3 loop: CASKGKLNTEAFF. DNA for the CDR3: TGCGCCAGCAAGGGGAAATTGAACACTGAAGCTTTCTTT.

This chain's CDR3 is CASSQLKPRQSSTDTQYF. The DNA of the CDR3 is TGTGCCAGCAGCCAACTGAAACCTCGACAGTCTAGCACAGATACGCAGTATTTT. The V and J genes are TRBV3-1 (or the pseudogene TRBV3-2) and TRBJ2-3; TRBD1 is a possible D gene (5 bases). Trimming took 2 bases from V and 0 from J, leaving 18 bases between them. The germline V gene encodes CDR1 LGHDT and CDR2 YNNKEL (reference sequence). This CDR3 spans 18 amino acids.

The CDR3 DNA reads TGTGCCAGTAGTATGGAGGTCGACTATGGCTACACCTTC. This encodes CASSMEVDYGYTF. The chain has TRBV19 and TRBJ1-2; D not certain. There are 13 residues in the CDR3. V dropped 3 bases and J dropped 3 bases, with 8 bases sitting between them. The germline gives CDR1 LNHDA, CDR2 SQIVND (reference sequence). Full variable domain (outside the CDR3, taken from reference TRBV19 and TRBJ1-2): DGGITQSPKYLFRKEGQNVTLSCEQNLNHDAMYWYRQDPGQGLRLIYYSQIVNDFQKGDIAEGYSVSREKKESFPLTVTSAQKNPTAFYLCASSMEVDYGYTFGSGTRLTVV.